The 5 T cell receptor beta chains in this list originate from one sample, sequenced in a study of T cell repertoires in cytomegalovirus infection. TCRdb called the reads again in MiXCR, with one record for every CDR3 protein. The profile shows 900,000 to 950,000 distinct CDR3 sequences, less than 40% of them singletons. The antigens for these receptors are not known. The sample was cultured CD8+ T cells from PBMCs, taken from culture after CMV antigen stimulation. All receptors come from a human donor in good health (CMV status not recorded). Some clones in this sample may be carry-over from other donors' samples.

The chain has TRBV7-2 and TRBJ2-3, with D perhaps given as TRBD1 or TRBD2 (5 bases each). Between the trimmed V and J ends, which lost 2 bases and 2 bases, there was a span of 20 bases. CDR1 and CDR2 (germline): SGHTA, FQGNSA. This CDR3 contains 18 residues. CDR3 sequence reads: CASSLRRRVLGDTDTQYF. CDR3 sequence (DNA): TGTGCCAGCAGCTTAAGGAGGCGTGTACTGGGGGACACAGATACGCAGTATTTT.

A few counts support this clonotype. The chain is built from TRBV7-9 and TRBJ2-7; perhaps TRBD2 as D (7 bases). Germline-derived CDR1 and CDR2 are SEHNR and FQNEAQ (reference sequence). This CDR3 region has 15 residues. The V end was cut by 7 bases, the J end by 2 bases, with 18 bases between. CDR3 residues: CASILPGGAAYEQYF. The CDR3, as DNA: TGTGCCAGCATCCTGCCGGGGGGCGCAGCCTACGAGCAGTACTTC.

This chain connects TRBV6-6 to TRBJ2-5, with D unclear. Trimming took 5 bases from V and 3 from J, leaving 13 bases between them. The germline gives CDR1 MNHNY, CDR2 SVGAGI (reference sequence). This CDR3 has 14 residues. CDR3 bases: TGTGCCAGCAGTGCCCCCTATCCCGAAGAGACCCAGTACTTC. Translation: CASSAPYPEETQYF.

A note on this clonotype: The final CDR3 position lacks the conserved phenylalanine or tryptophan, pointing to a likely read error. This chain uses TRBV7-6 with TRBJ2-1; D may be TRBD2 (5 bases). The ends were cut back, 4 bases at V and 6 bases at J, with 19 bases in the middle. The CDR3 totals 16 residues. CDR1 SGHVS and CDR2 FNYEAQ come from the germline V gene. The CDR3 bases are TGTGCCAGCAGCTACCCCGGCGGCCGAGGGCCCAATGAGCAGTTCTTG. It specifies CASSYPGGRGPNEQFL.

The CDR3 loop reads CASSLPGDLGNTIYF. The CDR3 nucleotides read TGTGCCAGCAGTTTACCGGGGGACCTTGGAAACACCATATATTTT. This chain joins TRBV12-3 or TRBV12-4 and TRBJ1-3, with a possible D match to TRBD1 (5 bases). V shed 2 bases and J shed 3 bases, with 11 bases lying between them. This CDR3 is 15 amino acids long.